The 25 T cell receptor beta chains in this list originate from one sample, sequenced in a study of blood T cell repertoires in COVID-19. Repertoires were generated with immunoSEQ multiplex PCR, while TCRdb's copy carries only in-frame clones and drops some. The sample has some 130,000 clones, around 81% seen once; the top ten hold roughly 8.1%. The sequencing input was peripheral blood. Receptors originate from a woman in her sixties with active or convalescent COVID-19.

This clone was observed a few times. V gene TRBV7-9 combines with J gene TRBJ2-5; TRBD2 aligns across 10 bases. The CDR3 extends over 15 amino acids. Germline CDR1 reads SEHNR; CDR2 reads FQNEAQ (reference sequence). V lost 3 bases to trimming and J lost 5 bases; unmatched junction nucleotides: 6. As DNA, the CDR3 is TGTGCCAGCAGCTTGGGAGCGGGAGGGATGGAGACCCAGTACTTC. Amino acids: CASSLGAGGMETQYF. The entire variable domain, with the rest obtained from reference TRBV7-9 and TRBJ2-5, is as follows: DTGVSQNPRHKITKRGQNVTFRCDPISEHNRLYWYRQTLGQGPEFLTYFQNEAQLEKSRLLSDRFSAERPKGSFSTLEIQRTEQGDSAMYLCASSLGAGGMETQYFGPGTRLLVL.

The chain is built from TRBV14 and TRBJ2-5; 8 bases align to TRBD1. V lost 3 bases to trimming and J lost 6 bases; unmatched junction nucleotides: 6. Germline lookup yields CDR1 SGHDN and CDR2 FVKESK. The CDR3 is 14 amino acids. CDR3 DNA sequence: TGTGCCAGCAGCCAGGACAGGGCAATAAAGACCCAGTACTTC. Translated: CASSQDRAIKTQYF.

The chain uses TRBV29-1 and TRBJ1-1; D is possibly TRBD1 (5 bases). Trimming removed 4 bases from V and 10 bases from J, with 16 bases in between. The CDR3 has 12 amino acids. CDR1 and CDR2 (germline): SQVTM, ANQGSEA. In DNA form, the CDR3 reads TGCAGCGTTGTGGGTGGGGGGGATATAGCTTTCTTT. The encoded protein is CSVVGGGDIAFF.

V and J are TRBV19 and TRBJ2-1; no definite D call. V was pared by 4 bases and J by 2 bases, with 9 bases between. This CDR3 region has 14 residues. Germline loops: CDR1 LNHDA, CDR2 SQIVND (reference sequence). CDR3 nucleotide sequence: TGTGCCAGTAGTAGTAGCAGAACCTACAATGAGCAGTTCTTC. Its protein product is CASSSSRTYNEQFF.

The chain links TRBV19 to TRBJ1-1, with D maybe TRBD1 (6 bases). V lost 4 bases, J lost 2 bases, and 8 bases lay in between. Germline V gene sequence: CDR1 LNHDA, CDR2 SQIVND (reference sequence). CDR3 size: 13 residues. The CDR3 DNA sequence: TGTGCCAGTAGTAACAGGGACAACACTGAAGCTTTCTTT. Its protein is CASSNRDNTEAFF.

This sequence joins TRBV6-5 and TRBJ1-2; 7 positions agree with TRBD1. CDR3 length: 15 amino acids. Trimming removed 11 bases from V and 4 bases from J; junction bases left unmatched: 16. CDR1 and CDR2 from the germline V gene are MNHEY and SVGAGI. The CDR3 region has the DNA TGTGCCGTAGCAGGGGGAACCGAAACGGTCTATGGCTACACCTTC. This gives the protein CAVAGGTETVYGYTF.

V is TRBV19 and J is TRBJ1-2; 10 bases align to TRBD1. V gave up 3 bases and J gave up 0 bases; unmatched junction bases: 4. CDR1 and CDR2 from the germline V gene are LNHDA and SQIVND (reference sequence). The CDR3 runs 16 residues. The CDR3, as DNA: TGTGCCAGTAGTATGGGACAGGGGAGAACTAACTATGGCTACACCTTC. This gives the protein CASSMGQGRTNYGYTF.

A few counts support this clone. The V call is TRBV27, the J call TRBJ1-4, with D maybe TRBD1 (6 bases). This CDR3 region has 14 residues. Germline-derived CDR1 and CDR2 are MNHEY and SMNVEV (reference sequence). Trimming removed 6 bases at V and 2 bases at J, with 10 bases between. The CDR3 sequence: CASRRTATNEKLFF. CDR3 coding DNA: TGTGCCAGCAGGAGGACAGCCACTAATGAAAAACTGTTTTTT.

V usage is TRBV7-2 and J usage is TRBJ2-3; TRBD1 aligns across 8 bases. Per the germline V gene, CDR1 is SGHTA and CDR2 is FQGNSA. V gave up 5 bases and J gave up 2 bases; unmatched junction bases: 6. This CDR3 is 15 amino acids long. Written as DNA, the CDR3 is TGTGCCAGCAGCCTCGACAGGGGCGTCACAGATACGCAGTATTTT. Its protein product is CASSLDRGVTDTQYF. The whole variable domain, filled in from reference TRBV7-2 and TRBJ2-3, reads GAGVSQSPSNKVTEKGKDVELRCDPISGHTALYWYRQSLGQGLEFLIYFQGNSAPDKSGLPSDRFSAERTGGSVSTLTIQRTQQEDSAVYLCASSLDRGVTDTQYFGPGTRLTVL.

The chain's CDR3 is CATSDLTGNGYTF. The CDR3 nucleotides read TGTGCCACCAGTGATTTGACAGGGAATGGCTACACCTTC. The J gene is TRBJ1-2, the V gene TRBV24-1, with a weak D call TRBD1 (6 bases). CDR1 and CDR2 (germline): KGHDR, SFDVKD. Trimming stripped 0 bases from V and 6 bases from J, with 7 bases between. The CDR3 spans 13 residues.

The J gene is TRBJ1-1, the V gene TRBV30; 7 bases agree with TRBD1. The CDR3 runs 16 residues. J gave up 1 base and V 0 bases, and 8 bases lay outside the gene matches. CDR1 and CDR2 from the germline V gene are GTSNPN and SVGIG (reference sequence). The CDR3 loop is CAWSVSYRQGNTEAFF. DNA of the CDR3: TGTGCCTGGAGTGTTTCATACCGACAGGGGAACACTGAAGCTTTCTTT.

The count of this clone is one. The chain recombines TRBV13 with TRBJ2-2, with 8 bases lining up with TRBD1. The CDR3 consists of 15 residues. The V gene end was trimmed by 5 bases and the J gene end by 0 bases; junction bases not matched to a gene: 2. Germline assignment: CDR1 PRHDT and CDR2 FYEKMQ (reference sequence). The CDR3 DNA sequence: TGTGCCAGCAGCGAACAGGGGGCGAACACCGGGGAGCTGTTTTTT. Protein product: CASSEQGANTGELFF.

CDR3 sequence reads: CASSYGASGGYEQYV. DNA of the CDR3: TGTGCCAGCAGTTATGGGGCTAGCGGGGGATACGAGCAGTACGTC. This chain connects TRBV6-5 to TRBJ2-7; 10 bases fit TRBD2. This CDR3 spans 15 amino acids. Looked up from germline, CDR1 is MNHEY and CDR2 is SVGAGI. V trimming: 3 bases; J trimming: 4 bases; junction bases outside the gene matches: 6.

The rearrangement links TRBV4-1 to TRBJ1-5; no firm D call. The germline V and J ends were trimmed by 0 bases and 2 bases, with 11 bases remaining between them. This CDR3 comprises 16 residues. The germline CDR1 and CDR2 sequences are MGHRA and YSYEKL. Here the CDR3 reads CASSQDKAVGNQPQHF. The CDR3 nucleotides read TGCGCCAGCAGCCAAGATAAGGCGGTAGGCAATCAGCCCCAGCATTTT.

The chain uses TRBV6-6 and TRBJ1-5; D gene uncertain. Germline V gene sequence: CDR1 MNHNY, CDR2 SVGAGI (reference sequence). V was pared by 2 bases and J by 1 base, with 9 bases between. The CDR3 spans 15 residues. The CDR3 coding sequence is TGTGCCAGCAGTTACGACGGCGGGAGCAATCAGCCCCAGCATTTT. Residues: CASSYDGGSNQPQHF.

The chain is built from TRBV27 and TRBJ1-6, with 9 nucleotides matching TRBD1. The germline gives CDR1 MNHEY, CDR2 SMNVEV (reference sequence). Unmatched junction bases numbered 10, after V lost 6 bases and J lost 10 bases. CDR3 length: 15 amino acids. The CDR3 region has the DNA TGTGCCAGCAGGGGGATCTACAGGGGGCCCTCACCCCTCCACTTT. It codes for CASRGIYRGPSPLHF.

The V call is TRBV18, the J call TRBJ2-1; 10 positions match TRBD1. J was trimmed by 5 bases and V by 4 bases; bases with no gene match: 5. CDR1 and CDR2 (germline): KGHSH, LQKENI. This CDR3 comprises 15 residues. The DNA for the CDR3 is TGTGCCAGCTCACGGACAGGGGGACTTGACAATGAGCAGTTCTTC. This gives the protein CASSRTGGLDNEQFF.

The rearrangement joins TRBV27 to TRBJ1-2, with D tentatively TRBD1 (6 bases). V lost 6 bases to trimming and J lost 1 base, with 15 bases between them. Germline loops: CDR1 MNHEY, CDR2 SMNVEV (reference sequence). CDR3 size: 15 residues. CDR3 sequence (DNA): TGTGCCAGCAGAGGGGGGGACCTCCATAACTATGGCTACACCTTC. Protein sequence: CASRGGDLHNYGYTF.

The chain combines TRBV10-3 with TRBJ2-5, with 8 bases fitting TRBD2. The CDR3 covers 15 residues. With V trimmed by 7 bases and J by 2 bases, 9 bases remained unmatched. Looked up from germline, CDR1 is ENHRY and CDR2 is SYGVKD. The CDR3 sequence is CAIKGEAGVQETQYF. In nucleotides, the CDR3 is TGTGCCATCAAGGGGGAAGCGGGGGTGCAAGAGACCCAGTACTTC.

The chain combines TRBV18 with TRBJ1-1; 10 bases align to TRBD1. The germline V gene has CDR1 KGHSH and CDR2 LQKENI. J gave up 1 base and V 5 bases, and 4 bases lay outside the gene matches. The CDR3 extends over 15 amino acids. As DNA, the CDR3 is TGTGCCAGCTCAGCCGGGACAGGGGCGAACACTGAAGCTTTCTTT. It translates to CASSAGTGANTEAFF.

The chain is built from TRBV19 and TRBJ1-6, with 10 bases identical to TRBD1. CDR1 and CDR2 (germline): LNHDA, SQIVND (reference sequence). The CDR3 is 15 residues long. V was clipped by 1 base and J by 9 bases; unmatched bases: 3. This CDR3 is CASSIVGQGSSPLHF. In DNA form, the CDR3 reads TGTGCCAGTAGTATAGTGGGACAGGGGTCTTCACCCCTCCACTTT.

The chain recombines TRBV24-1 with TRBJ2-3; tentatively, D is TRBD1 (6 bases). The germline V gene encodes CDR1 KGHDR and CDR2 SFDVKD. This CDR3 spans 18 amino acids. Deletions cut 5 bases from V and 5 bases from J, with 25 bases between. The CDR3 loop is CATSAPAARGSGGDTQYF. DNA of the CDR3: TGTGCCACCAGTGCCCCTGCAGCGAGGGGGAGTGGAGGAGATACGCAGTATTTT.

V gene TRBV4-3 combines with J gene TRBJ2-1; D gene ambiguous. Germline CDR1 LGHNA, CDR2 YSLEER. V lost 4 bases to trimming and J lost 4 bases, with 17 bases between them. This CDR3 has 16 residues. CDR3 nucleotide sequence: TGCGCCAGCAGCCCCCGATACCAAGGAGATTACAATGAGCAGTTCTTC. Protein: CASSPRYQGDYNEQFF.

This sequence joins TRBV24-1 and TRBJ2-5, with a weak D call TRBD1 (6 bases). In germline, CDR1 is KGHDR, CDR2 SFDVKD. Trimming took off 3 bases at V and 1 base at J, with 14 bases between the two ends. The CDR3 loop spans 16 amino acids. The CDR3 is CATSDNTKGVQETQYF. CDR3 DNA: TGTGCCACCAGTGATAATACCAAGGGGGTCCAAGAGACCCAGTACTTC.

This clone was observed once. The chain links TRBV28 to TRBJ1-5, with D tentatively TRBD1 (5 bases). Trimming stripped 5 bases from V and 4 bases from J, with 9 bases between. In germline, CDR1 is MDHEN, CDR2 SYDVKM. The CDR3 is made up of 13 amino acids. CDR3 sequence: CASSVDSNQPQHF. CDR3 in DNA: TGTGCCAGCAGTGTCGACAGTAATCAGCCCCAGCATTTT.